This TCR beta chain was observed in a study of cytomegalovirus exposure and HLA in healthy donors. Overall study findings and caveats: Among CMV-associated TCR beta chains, most appeared HLA-restricted in a later analysis. Most sequenced TCRs were rare (though some public TCRs occurred in many donors).

The CDR3 contains 16 residues. The ends lost 6 bases at V and 5 bases at J; junction bases unmatched: 15. Looked up from germline, CDR1 is SEHNR and CDR2 is FQNEAQ (reference sequence). For this clone: Antigen unknown.

Primers: 60 Vbeta forward and 13 Jbeta reverse. Measured with immunoSEQ multiplex PCR; TCRdb has only the in-frame clones, and not every one. Of about 140,000 clones detected, roughly 73% appear once; the ten largest clones hold approximately 10%. The clonotype comes from a man between 18 and 29 years old in good health and CMV-seropositive. Source material: PBMCs. The chain has TRBV7-9 and TRBJ2-7; TRBD2 matches 8 bases. CDR3 DNA: TGTGCCAGCAGGCCCTCTGGGGTAGCGGGAAGTGACGAGCAGTACTTC. As protein: CASRPSGVAGSDEQYF.